This T cell receptor beta chain comes out of a study of blood T cell repertoires in COVID-19 (dated by TCRdb to the early 2020s). About the investigation overall: Samples from collaborators originated in the United States, Italy and Spain and spanned both the acute and convalescent phases of COVID-19. The prospective study material was composed of cDNA or gDNA derived from T cells, B-cell-depleted T cells, or PBMCs. The dataset comprised deeply sampled blood TCRbeta repertoires from subjects exposed to, actively infected with, or recovered from COVID-19. A freely available public database, intended as a resource for researchers studying the immune response to SARS-CoV-2, is where the repertoires were released. Samples were obtained from the ongoing ImmuneRACE study (first 160 participants) and from 1,200 or so subjects provided by 6 global collaborators. Nearly every sample came with metadata listing a de-identified subject ID, COVID-19 status, age in years and sex. Where available, HLA class I and class II types were obtained from metadata supplied by the sample provider rather than from assay-based typing. The full study reports these points: How much clinical and demographic metadata was included differed by source and by participant, and the metadata was provided uncurated.

TCRbeta CDR3 regions were amplified from genomic DNA using the immunoSEQ Assay, a bias-controlled multiplex PCR. As for the authors' bioinformatics: Nucleated cell counts per sample were estimated from amplification of reference gene primers within the assay. To quantify the absolute abundance of each unique TCRbeta CDR3 rearrangement, sequence reads were collapsed and filtered. For each sample, productive Simpson clonality was calculated as the square root of Simpson's diversity index across productive rearrangements. TCRdb provides this immuneACCESS table in a form limited to in-frame rearrangements. Some clones are lacking; in checked studies, under half of them reflect an unresolved V gene, and why the rest are absent is not known. V, J and clone size are those of that table, while D and trimming were read from the DNA. This sample gives fewer than 350,000 clones in total; around 85% of them show up just once. The ten largest clones represent about 1.9% of the sample.

Participants in the prospective study were aged 18 to 89 years, lived in over 20 United States geographic areas, and enrolled through a virtual design. Cohort assignment in the prospective study relied on participant-reported clinical history from a screening survey and a study questionnaire. Exposed participants had been in contact, within 2 weeks of entering the study, with a person who had a PCR-confirmed or clinician-diagnosed case of COVID-19. In the prospective study, mobile phlebotomists collected whole blood, serum and a nasopharyngeal or oropharyngeal swab from each participant. Prospective study participants could optionally give additional blood draws and questionnaires over a roughly 2-month period. Before DNA extraction, prospective study blood samples were shipped either frozen or at room temperature. Remarks on this clone: The specificity of this receptor is unknown. No base quality values were provided; no much bigger clone lies one nucleotide off. Within the sample, other DNA sequences also encode this same CDR3.

Spanning cysteine to phenylalanine, the CDR3 consists of 12 amino acids. The retained sequence is limited to the CDR3, 36 bases, with the frame set at the first base. The germline V gene supplies CDR1 MDHEN and CDR2 SYDVKM. Compared with germline, V lacks 6 bases and J lacks 8 bases; bases without a gene match: 5. The sequence was obtained from a woman between 25 and 40 years old who had been exposed to COVID-19. This receptor chain uses TRBV28 and TRBJ1-2, with TRBD1 matching 8 junction bases. Source material: PBMCs or T cells enriched from blood (not recorded which). The DNA is TGTGCCAGCAGCCAAAACAGGGGGGGCTACACCTTC. Its amino acids are CASSQNRGGYTF.